The T cell receptor beta chain described here comes from a study of Graves' ophthalmopathy and Graves' hyperthyroidism. Study results and limitations: Also, most clonotypes expanded in the thyroid above 0.001 frequency appeared in blood.

Researchers took RNA transcripts and amplified TCR beta CDR3 regions from them. Second-round multiplex PCR came after first-round RT-PCR with HTBI primers. Each CDR3 protein is one row after TCRdb ran MiXCR on the multiplex PCR reads. The table records about 220,000 distinct CDR3 sequences, roughly 21% of them present only once. In this sample, this clonotype turned up many times. The antigen remains unidentified. The CDR3 spans 14 residues. Trimming left V 0 bases short and J 5 bases short, with 10 bases between. Germline V gene lookup returns CDR1 LNHNV and CDR2 YYDKDF (reference sequence). The sequence was collected from a woman between 45 and 60 years old with Graves' ophthalmopathy. The chain links TRBV15 to TRBJ2-5; D is possibly TRBD2 (6 bases). Sequenced material: peripheral blood. CDR3 protein: CATSREGGLETQYF. The CDR3 DNA reads TGTGCCACCAGCAGAGAGGGGGGACTGGAGACCCAGTACTTC.